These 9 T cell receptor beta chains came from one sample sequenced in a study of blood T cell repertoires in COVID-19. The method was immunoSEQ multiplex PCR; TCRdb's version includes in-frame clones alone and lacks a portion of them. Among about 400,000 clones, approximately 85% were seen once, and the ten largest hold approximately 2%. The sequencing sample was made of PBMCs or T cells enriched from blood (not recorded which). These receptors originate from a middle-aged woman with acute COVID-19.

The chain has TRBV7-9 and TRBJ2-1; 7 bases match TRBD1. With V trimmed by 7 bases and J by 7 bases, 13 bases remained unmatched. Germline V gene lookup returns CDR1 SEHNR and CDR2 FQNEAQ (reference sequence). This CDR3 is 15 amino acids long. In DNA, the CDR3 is TGTGCCAGCACCAAAGGACAGGTCTTGTCGAATGAGCAGTTCTTC. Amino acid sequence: CASTKGQVLSNEQFF.

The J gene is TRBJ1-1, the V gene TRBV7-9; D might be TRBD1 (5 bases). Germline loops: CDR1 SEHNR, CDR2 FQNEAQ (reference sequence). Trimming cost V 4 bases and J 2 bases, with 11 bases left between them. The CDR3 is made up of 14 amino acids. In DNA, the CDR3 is TGTGCCAGCAGCTGGGGTGGGACTAACACTGAAGCTTTCTTT. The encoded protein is CASSWGGTNTEAFF.

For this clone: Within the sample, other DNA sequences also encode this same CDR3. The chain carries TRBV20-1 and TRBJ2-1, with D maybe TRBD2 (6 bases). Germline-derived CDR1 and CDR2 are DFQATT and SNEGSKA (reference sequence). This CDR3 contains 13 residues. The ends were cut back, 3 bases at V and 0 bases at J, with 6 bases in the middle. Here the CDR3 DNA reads TGCAGTGCTAGTAGCGGCTCCTACAATGAGCAGTTCTTC. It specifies CSASSGSYNEQFF.

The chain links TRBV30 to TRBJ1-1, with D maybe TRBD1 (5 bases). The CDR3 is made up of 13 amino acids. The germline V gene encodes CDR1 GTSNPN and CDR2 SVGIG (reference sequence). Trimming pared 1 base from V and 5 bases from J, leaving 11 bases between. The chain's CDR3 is CAWSGGGETEAFF. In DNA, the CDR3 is TGTGCCTGGAGTGGGGGGGGAGAGACTGAAGCTTTCTTT.

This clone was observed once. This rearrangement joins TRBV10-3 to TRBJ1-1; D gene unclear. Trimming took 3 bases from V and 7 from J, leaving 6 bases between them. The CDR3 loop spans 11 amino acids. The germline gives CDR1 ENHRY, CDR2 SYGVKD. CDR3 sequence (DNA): TGTGCCATCAGTGAAGAGAGTGAAGCTTTCTTT. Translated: CAISEESEAFF.

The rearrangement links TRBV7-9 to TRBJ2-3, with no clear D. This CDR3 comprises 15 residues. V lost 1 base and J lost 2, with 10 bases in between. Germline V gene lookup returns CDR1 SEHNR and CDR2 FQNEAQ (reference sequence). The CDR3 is CASSLGLQITDTQYF. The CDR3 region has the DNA TGTGCCAGCAGCTTAGGTTTACAGATCACAGATACGCAGTATTTT.

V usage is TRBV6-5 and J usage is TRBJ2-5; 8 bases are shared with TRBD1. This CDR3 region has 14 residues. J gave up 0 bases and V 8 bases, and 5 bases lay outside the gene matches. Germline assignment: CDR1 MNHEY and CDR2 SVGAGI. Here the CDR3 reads CASGRDRNQETQYF. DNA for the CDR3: TGTGCCAGCGGTCGGGACAGGAACCAAGAGACCCAGTACTTC.

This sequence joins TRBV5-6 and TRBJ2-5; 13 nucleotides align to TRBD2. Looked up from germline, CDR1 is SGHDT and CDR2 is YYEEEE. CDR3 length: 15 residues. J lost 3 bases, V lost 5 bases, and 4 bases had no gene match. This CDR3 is CASRATSGGEETQYF. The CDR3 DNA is TGTGCCAGCAGAGCTACTAGCGGGGGGGAAGAGACCCAGTACTTC.

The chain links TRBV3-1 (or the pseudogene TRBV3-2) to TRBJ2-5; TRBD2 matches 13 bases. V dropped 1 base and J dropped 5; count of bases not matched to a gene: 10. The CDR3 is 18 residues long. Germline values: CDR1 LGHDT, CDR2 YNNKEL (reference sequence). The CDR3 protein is CASSQGRTSGGAGETQYF. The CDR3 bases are TGTGCCAGCAGCCAAGGTCGGACTAGCGGGGGCGCCGGGGAGACCCAGTACTTC.